One sample yielded the 9 T cell receptor beta chains listed below, sequenced in a study of blood T cells in healthy people across ages. The use of a sample-barcoded 5' primer and a J-beta primer mix characterized a second PCR of roughly 7 to 11 cycles. TCRdb ran MiXCR on the 5' RACE reads and lists one entry per CDR3 protein. The repertoire holds 540,000 or so distinct CDR3 sequences, less than 25% seen once, with under 9% in the top ten. The data were also submitted as part of a second study, on T cells of mothers and their children.

Sample: blood. The source is a boy aged 5-17 years in good health.

V gene TRBV6-5 combines with J gene TRBJ1-1, with TRBD1 matching 8 bases. The CDR3 contains 14 residues. The junction had 6 bases not matched to a gene; V was cut back by 2 bases and J by 7 bases. Germline V gene lookup returns CDR1 MNHEY and CDR2 SVGAGI. The CDR3 sequence: CASSYGQGLSEAFF. Written as DNA, the CDR3 is TGTGCCAGCAGTTACGGACAGGGTTTAAGTGAAGCTTTCTTT.

The chain employs TRBV28 and TRBJ2-4; D not certain. CDR3 length: 13 residues. The germline V gene has CDR1 MDHEN and CDR2 SYDVKM. The V end was cut by 2 bases, the J end by 3 bases, with 5 bases between. This CDR3 reads CASSLGVKNIQYF. The CDR3, as DNA: TGTGCCAGCAGTTTAGGTGTCAAAAACATTCAGTACTTC.

This clonotype was observed a few times. Here the CDR3 DNA reads TGTGCCAGCAGTGAGACGAACACAGGGTTCCACGAGCAGTACTTC. Translation gives CASSETNTGFHEQYF. This chain uses TRBV7-9 with TRBJ2-5; weak D call: TRBD1 (6 bases). The tail of the sequence fits TRBJ2-7 better, so the J call may be wrong. Germline V CDR1 and CDR2: SEHNR, FQNEAQ (reference sequence). The CDR3 is 15 residues long.

The V and J genes are TRBV9 and TRBJ1-5; D gene unclear. In germline, CDR1 is SGDLS, CDR2 YYNGEE. The CDR3 consists of 15 residues. V was cut by 0 bases and J by 4 bases, with 11 bases left in between. CDR3 DNA: TGTGCCAGCAGCGTAGACCCGGGCCTTAATCAGCCCCAGCATTTT. Residues: CASSVDPGLNQPQHF.

This clonotype was observed a few times. The CDR3 nucleotides read TGCGCCAGCAGTCGATGGGTAGGCCGCGACAGGGCTCTCAACAATGAGCAGTTCTTC. Encoded protein: CASSRWVGRDRALNNEQFF. This rearrangement joins TRBV5-1 to TRBJ2-5; TRBD1 matches at 7 bases. The J call may be incorrect, as the DNA end agrees better with TRBJ2-1. Germline assignment: CDR1 SGHRS and CDR2 YFSETQ. CDR3 length: 19 amino acids.

The gene calls are TRBV14 and TRBJ2-1; TRBD1 is a possible D gene (5 bases). This CDR3 is 16 amino acids long. Per germline, CDR1 SGHDN and CDR2 FVKESK. Between the trimmed V and J ends, which lost 0 bases and 6 bases, there was a span of 15 bases. In DNA, the CDR3 is TGTGCCAGCAGCCAAGATGGAGACAGCCCCTTCAATGAGCAGTTCTTC. Protein: CASSQDGDSPFNEQFF.

As for this clonotype: The junction differs from germline at one of its ends, possibly a read error. The CDR3 DNA reads as TGCAGCGTTGGCATGGCTAGCACTGAAGCCTTCTTT. Encoded protein: CSVGMASTEAFF. This chain links TRBV29-1 with TRBJ1-1; no clear D. CDR1 is SQVTM and CDR2 is ANQGSEA in the germline V gene. This CDR3 spans 12 amino acids.

This clonotype turned up a few times. V is TRBV10-2 and J is TRBJ2-7; D perhaps matches TRBD2 (6 bases). The CDR3 runs to 15 residues. Trimming took off 2 bases at V and 3 bases at J, with 14 bases between the two ends. The V gene's germline CDR1 is WSHSY and CDR2 SAAADI. CDR3 DNA sequence: TGCGCCAGCAGTGAGCCCCTGGCGGGGATCTACGAGCAGTACTTC. Translation gives CASSEPLAGIYEQYF.

This clonotype showed up just a few times. The chain joins TRBV9 to TRBJ1-1, with TRBD1 matching over 8 bases. The germline gives CDR1 SGDLS, CDR2 YYNGEE. The CDR3 totals 15 residues. The ends lost 3 bases at V and 3 bases at J; junction bases unmatched: 7. CDR3 protein: CASSDKDRGYTEAFF. The CDR3 DNA reads TGTGCCAGCAGCGATAAAGACAGGGGATACACTGAAGCTTTCTTT.